The 32 T cell receptor beta chains given below trace back to one sample, sequenced in a study of identical twins. One entry per CDR3 protein, called by TCRdb with MiXCR from the 5' RACE reads. The table includes 200,000 to 300,000 distinct CDR3 sequences, 8% to 11% detected once. The sample consisted of memory T cells sorted from blood. The source is a man aged 45-65 years in good health.

This clonotype has ten or more counts. The chain uses TRBV20-1 and TRBJ2-3; a weak D match, TRBD2 (6 bases). CDR3 size: 13 residues. The V and J ends lost 6 bases and 5 bases respectively, with 15 bases between them. Germline CDR1 reads DFQATT; CDR2 reads SNEGSKA (reference sequence). The CDR3: CSARRAGGDTQYF. As DNA, the CDR3 is TGCAGTGCCAGGAGGGCCGGTGGAGATACGCAGTATTTT.

This clonotype was observed at least ten times. This chain joins TRBV24-1 and TRBJ2-5; D possibly matches TRBD1 or TRBD2 (5 bases each). V lost 3 bases and J lost 5, with 15 bases in between. Germline lookup yields CDR1 KGHDR and CDR2 SFDVKD. There are 15 residues in the CDR3. The CDR3 spells CATSDGGDHGETQYF. DNA of the CDR3: TGTGCCACCAGTGATGGTGGGGACCACGGGGAGACCCAGTACTTC.

In this sample, this clonotype turned up a few times. The rearrangement uses TRBV27 and TRBJ1-1, with D uncertain. The CDR3 runs 14 residues. Trimming removed 3 bases at V and 2 bases at J, with 10 bases between. Per the germline V gene, CDR1 is MNHEY and CDR2 is SMNVEV (reference sequence). The CDR3 loop is CASSFLGVNTEAFF. DNA of the CDR3: TGTGCCAGCAGTTTCCTCGGGGTAAACACTGAAGCTTTCTTT.

This clonotype was counted ten times or more. This rearrangement joins TRBV5-1 to TRBJ2-2; 8 nucleotides align to TRBD1. The CDR3 consists of 17 residues. Germline V CDR1 and CDR2: SGHRS, YFSETQ. J lost 4 bases, V lost 4 bases, and 12 bases had no gene match. CDR3 residues: CASSQFTGQGRTGELFF. The DNA of the CDR3 is TGCGCCAGCAGCCAATTTACTGGACAGGGACGCACCGGGGAGCTGTTTTTT. Looking up the rest from reference TRBV5-1 and TRBJ2-2 gives the full variable domain: KAGVTQTPRYLIKTRGQQVTLSCSPISGHRSVSWYQQTPGQGLQFLFEYFSETQRNKGNFPGRFSGRQFSNSRSEMNVSTLELGDSALYLCASSQFTGQGRTGELFFGEGSRLTVL.

In its sample, this clonotype was seen a few times. The chain joins TRBV5-6 to TRBJ1-2, with 8 bases that match TRBD1. Germline CDR1 reads SGHDT; CDR2 reads YYEEEE. CDR3 length: 16 amino acids. V trimming: 0 bases; J trimming: 4 bases; junction bases outside the gene matches: 8. The CDR3 coding sequence is TGTGCCAGCAGCTTGGTTCGGGACAGGAGGCCCTATGGCTACACCTTC. It translates to CASSLVRDRRPYGYTF.

The table lists this clonotype with many counts. The CDR3 here is CASSLWGASGGAHEQFF. The DNA for the CDR3 is TGTGCCAGCAGTTTATGGGGGGCTAGCGGGGGGGCGCATGAGCAGTTCTTC. The chain carries TRBV27 and TRBJ2-1; 12 positions match TRBD2. The CDR3 runs 17 residues. Trimming at V came to 1 base and at J to 8 bases, leaving 9 bases not matched to a gene. The V gene's germline CDR1 is MNHEY and CDR2 SMNVEV (reference sequence).

The chain has TRBV6-2 or TRBV6-3 and TRBJ2-1, with 8 bases that match TRBD2. The junction had 8 bases not matched to a gene; V was cut back by 4 bases and J by 9 bases. Per germline, CDR1 MNHEY and CDR2 SVGEGT. CDR3 length: 14 amino acids. The CDR3 reads CASSSGLDYGEQFF. As DNA, the CDR3 is TGTGCCAGCAGTTCGGGACTAGATTACGGTGAGCAGTTCTTC.

This clonotype came up many times. The genes are TRBV15 and TRBJ2-5, with D uncertain. This CDR3 is 14 amino acids long. Between the trimmed V and J ends, which lost 6 bases and 1 base, there was a span of 12 bases. Germline assignment: CDR1 LNHNV and CDR2 YYDKDF (reference sequence). The chain's CDR3 is CATSFTNLQETQYF. The CDR3 nucleotides read TGTGCCACCAGTTTTACCAACCTCCAAGAGACCCAGTACTTC.

This clonotype was recorded many times. This rearrangement joins TRBV5-5 to TRBJ2-1; 7 nucleotides line up with TRBD1. Per germline, CDR1 SGHKS and CDR2 YYEKEE (reference sequence). The CDR3 length is 13 residues. V shed 0 bases and J 15 bases; nucleotides not matched to a gene: 9. CDR3 sequence reads: CASSLDSDRFPFF. The CDR3 DNA sequence: TGTGCCAGCAGCTTGGATTCGGACAGGTTCCCGTTCTTC.

The chain links TRBV7-2 to TRBJ1-4; a weak D match, TRBD1 (5 bases). The germline V and J ends were trimmed by 3 bases and 2 bases, with 13 bases remaining between them. Per the germline V gene, CDR1 is SGHTA and CDR2 is FQGNSA. This CDR3 is built from 16 residues. The CDR3 loop is CASSFPTGGTNEKLFF. Written as DNA, the CDR3 is TGTGCCAGCAGCTTCCCGACGGGGGGTACTAATGAAAAACTGTTTTTT. Supplemented by reference TRBV7-2 and TRBJ1-4, the full variable domain reads GAGVSQSPSNKVTEKGKDVELRCDPISGHTALYWYRQSLGQGLEFLIYFQGNSAPDKSGLPSDRFSAERTGGSVSTLTIQRTQQEDSAVYLCASSFPTGGTNEKLFFGSGTQLSVL.

This clonotype was seen at least ten times. The chain employs TRBV29-1 and TRBJ1-6, with a possible D match to TRBD1 (5 bases). V lost 8 bases to trimming and J lost 0 bases, with 29 bases between them. Germline V lookup: CDR1 SQVTM, CDR2 ANQGSEA. CDR3 size: 20 residues. The CDR3 sequence is CSPIGADLTPLSSYNSPLHF. The CDR3 DNA reads as TGCAGCCCAATCGGGGCCGACCTAACTCCCCTGAGCTCCTATAATTCACCCCTCCACTTT.

This clonotype was seen a few times. The chain employs TRBV2 and TRBJ1-1; 10 positions match TRBD1. Losses at the gene ends were 8 bases for V and 0 bases for J; bases not matched to a gene: 0. The CDR3 spans 13 residues. Germline V gives CDR1 SNHLY, CDR2 FYNNEI. The DNA for the CDR3 is TGTGCCAGCGGACAGGGGGTGAACACTGAAGCTTTCTTT. As protein: CASGQGVNTEAFF.

This clonotype appeared many times. J is TRBJ2-1 and V is TRBV2; 9 positions match TRBD1. The CDR3 loop spans 11 amino acids. The V and J ends lost 5 bases and 16 bases, in that order; junction bases with no gene match: 6. Germline values: CDR1 SNHLY, CDR2 FYNNEI. The CDR3 sequence: CASSWTGEGFF. In nucleotides, the CDR3 is TGTGCCAGCAGTTGGACAGGGGAGGGTTTCTTC.

This clonotype was seen many times. The rearrangement links TRBV28 to TRBJ1-2; 7 nucleotides match TRBD1. The CDR3 has 14 amino acids. Losses at the gene ends were 7 bases for V and 7 bases for J; bases not matched to a gene: 12. Germline CDR1 and CDR2: MDHEN and SYDVKM. The CDR3 spells CASTYSTGARGYTF. The CDR3 nucleotides are TGTGCCAGCACCTACTCTACAGGGGCGCGTGGCTACACCTTC.

The rearrangement uses TRBV20-1 and TRBJ1-1; 8 bases are shared with TRBD1. CDR1 and CDR2 from the germline V gene are DFQATT and SNEGSKA (reference sequence). V shed 4 bases and J 0 bases; nucleotides not matched to a gene: 4. The CDR3 is made up of 14 amino acids. The CDR3 loop reads CSAIRDRMNTEAFF. CDR3 DNA sequence: TGCAGTGCTATTAGGGACAGGATGAACACTGAAGCTTTCTTT.

This clonotype has more than one count but fewer than ten. The gene calls are TRBV7-8 and TRBJ1-6; maybe TRBD1 (5 bases). Trimming shortened V by 7 bases and J by 14 bases, and 21 bases separated the two germline ends. CDR1 SGHVS and CDR2 FQNEAQ come from the germline V gene. The CDR3 sequence is 14 residues long. The CDR3 loop is CASTPGGDQVSLHF. CDR3 in DNA: TGTGCCAGCACCCCGGGTGGGGACCAGGTGTCCCTCCACTTT.

This clonotype was seen many times. The chain carries TRBV6-2 or TRBV6-3 and TRBJ2-3; 13 bases are shared with TRBD2. V was pared by 7 bases and J by 3 bases, with 7 bases of the junction left unmatched. CDR1 MNHEY and CDR2 SVGEGT come from the germline V gene. CDR3 length equals 16 residues. The CDR3 nucleotides are TGTGCCAGCATCACCGGACTAGCGGGAGCGACAGATACGCAGTATTTT. Its protein is CASITGLAGATDTQYF.

This clonotype has only one observation. The chain employs TRBV6-2 or TRBV6-3 and TRBJ2-1; possibly TRBD1 for D (6 bases). Germline assignment: CDR1 MNHEY and CDR2 SVGEGT. The CDR3 is 15 residues long. Trimming took 6 bases from V and 9 from J, leaving 21 bases between them. This chain's CDR3 is CASSPSGTPIVEQFF. The CDR3 DNA reads TGTGCCAGCAGCCCGTCAGGGACACCGATAGTTGAGCAGTTCTTC.

Many counts were recorded for this clonotype. The rearrangement uses TRBV28 and TRBJ2-7; 8 bases are a match to TRBD2. CDR3 length: 13 amino acids. Germline loops: CDR1 MDHEN, CDR2 SYDVKM. Trimming took 5 bases from V and 2 from J; bases not matched to a gene: 2. The CDR3 is CASSKRGTYEQYF. CDR3 nucleotides: TGTGCCAGCAGTAAGCGGGGGACCTACGAGCAGTACTTC.

This clonotype was recorded a few times. The chain carries TRBV7-2 and TRBJ2-2; 8 nucleotides align to TRBD1. The CDR3 consists of 16 residues. Germline CDR1 is SGHTA and CDR2 is FQGNSA. Unmatched junction bases numbered 6, after V lost 3 bases and J lost 3 bases. The CDR3 here is CASSLAQGGDTGELFF. DNA of the CDR3: TGTGCCAGCAGCTTGGCACAGGGGGGCGACACCGGGGAGCTGTTTTTT.

This sequence joins TRBV7-9 and TRBJ2-1; 7 bases align to TRBD2. This CDR3 is built from 14 residues. The ends lost 8 bases at V and 3 bases at J; junction bases unmatched: 7. Germline V gene data show CDR1 as SEHNR and CDR2 as FQNEAQ (reference sequence). The CDR3, as DNA: TGTGCCAGCGGTGAATCGGGGGGCTACAATGAGCAGTTCTTC. This codes for CASGESGGYNEQFF.

The chain couples TRBV4-2 to TRBJ2-7; 10 positions agree with TRBD2. Germline V gene sequence: CDR1 LGHNA, CDR2 YNFKEQ. Trimming removed 2 bases from V and 1 base from J; junction bases left unmatched: 8. The CDR3 is made up of 17 amino acids. CDR3: CASSQLAGAPESYEQYF. CDR3 sequence (DNA): TGTGCCAGCAGCCAACTAGCGGGGGCCCCAGAATCCTACGAGCAGTACTTC.

The rearrangement joins TRBV29-1 to TRBJ2-2; 9 nucleotides line up with TRBD1. The V and J ends lost 6 bases and 6 bases, in that order; junction bases with no gene match: 2. This CDR3 contains 12 residues. CDR1 is SQVTM, CDR2 ANQGSEA, per germline. The CDR3 nucleotides are TGCAGCGTAAACAGGGGGCCCGGGGAGCTGTTTTTT. Its protein is CSVNRGPGELFF.

There are a few counts of this clonotype. The chain joins TRBV28 to TRBJ1-2; D not resolved. The CDR3 loop spans 13 amino acids. V lost 7 bases and J lost 8, with 17 bases in between. In germline, CDR1 is MDHEN, CDR2 SYDVKM. The CDR3 region has the DNA TGTGCCAGCAACCTGGAGGCCGCGGGGGGCTACACCTTC. As protein: CASNLEAAGGYTF.

This clonotype has ten or more counts. The CDR3 sequence is CASSFVAGDETQYF. The CDR3 bases are TGTGCCAGCAGTTTCGTGGCAGGGGACGAGACCCAGTACTTC. The V call is TRBV28, the J call TRBJ2-5; D perhaps matches TRBD1 (6 bases). CDR3 length: 14 amino acids. CDR1 and CDR2 (germline): MDHEN, SYDVKM. Deletions cut 3 bases from V and 5 bases from J, with 13 bases between.

This clonotype has at least ten counts. The chain links TRBV20-1 to TRBJ1-5; 7 bases match TRBD1. V lost 5 bases and J lost 7; bases outside the gene matches: 14. The CDR3 totals 15 residues. Germline V lookup: CDR1 DFQATT, CDR2 SNEGSKA (reference sequence). This chain's CDR3 is CSASRQGRGDQPQHF. The CDR3 nucleotides read TGCAGTGCTTCCCGACAGGGCCGGGGTGACCAGCCCCAGCATTTT.

There are many counts of this clonotype. The CDR3 nucleotides are TGTGCCAGCATCGGGTACTCCTACGAGCAGTACTTC. Its protein is CASIGYSYEQYF. The V and J genes are TRBV27 and TRBJ2-7; D not resolved. The V end was cut by 7 bases, the J end by 0 bases, with 7 bases between. Germline CDR1 is MNHEY and CDR2 is SMNVEV (reference sequence). CDR3 length: 12 amino acids.

The chain joins TRBV4-3 to TRBJ1-6, with D perhaps matching TRBD1 (6 bases). Germline CDR1 reads LGHNA; CDR2 reads YSLEER. V was cut by 3 bases and J by 4 bases, with 13 bases left in between. The CDR3 contains 16 residues. The CDR3 protein is CASSQGRTAYNSPLHF. The CDR3 region has the DNA TGCGCCAGCAGCCAGGGTCGGACAGCTTATAATTCACCCCTCCACTTT.

This clonotype was observed many times. The J gene is TRBJ2-1, the V gene TRBV20-1, with TRBD1 matching 8 bases. J was trimmed by 6 bases and V by 3 bases; bases with no gene match: 10. Germline CDR1 reads DFQATT; CDR2 reads SNEGSKA (reference sequence). This CDR3 has 15 amino acids. CDR3 DNA: TGCAGTGCTAGCCCGGACAGGGAGCCCCTCAATGAGCAGTTCTTC. Amino acids: CSASPDREPLNEQFF.

The chain carries TRBV20-1 and TRBJ1-3, with no clear D. Trimming shortened V by 1 base and J by 0 bases, and 10 bases separated the two germline ends. The CDR3 runs 15 residues. CDR1 is DFQATT and CDR2 is SNEGSKA in the germline V gene (reference sequence). DNA of the CDR3: TGCAGTGCTAGAGTAACACAGCTCTCTGGAAACACCATATATTTT. Translation: CSARVTQLSGNTIYF.

The chain couples TRBV3-1 to TRBJ2-5, with D unclear. The V end was cut by 2 bases, the J end by 5 bases, with 12 bases between. The CDR3 runs to 14 residues. Germline V gives CDR1 LGHDT, CDR2 YNNKEL (reference sequence). Here the CDR3 reads CASSQSGRFETQYF. CDR3 in DNA: TGTGCCAGCAGCCAAAGTGGACGCTTCGAGACCCAGTACTTC.

The gene calls are TRBV28 and TRBJ1-1, with TRBD1 matching 7 bases. The CDR3 contains 14 residues. The germline gives CDR1 MDHEN, CDR2 SYDVKM. The trim removed 3 bases at V and 5 bases at J, leaving 6 bases unmatched. CDR3: CASSFSGGKTEAFF. The CDR3, as DNA: TGTGCCAGCAGTTTCTCAGGGGGAAAAACTGAAGCTTTCTTT.